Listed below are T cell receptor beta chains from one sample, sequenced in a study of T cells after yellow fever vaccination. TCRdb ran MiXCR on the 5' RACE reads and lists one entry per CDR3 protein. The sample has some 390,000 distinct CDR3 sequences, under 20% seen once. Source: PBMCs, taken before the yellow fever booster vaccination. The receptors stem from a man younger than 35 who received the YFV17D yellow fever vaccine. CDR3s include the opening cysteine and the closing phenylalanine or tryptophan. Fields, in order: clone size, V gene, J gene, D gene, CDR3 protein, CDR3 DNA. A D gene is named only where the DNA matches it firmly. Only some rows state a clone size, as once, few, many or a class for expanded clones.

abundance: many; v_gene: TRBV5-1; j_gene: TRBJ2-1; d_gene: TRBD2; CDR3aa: CASSAGGTSGGAGFF; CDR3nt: TGCGCCAGCAGCGCGGGGGGGACTAGCGGGGGCGCCGGGTTCTTC
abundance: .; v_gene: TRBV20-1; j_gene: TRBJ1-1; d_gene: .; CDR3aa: CSATPMGDTEAFF; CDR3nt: TGCAGTGCTACCCCCATGGGGGACACTGAAGCTTTCTTT
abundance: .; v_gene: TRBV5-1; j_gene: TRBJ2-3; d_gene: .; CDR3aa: CASSSSYRTDTQYF; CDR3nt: TGCGCCAGCAGCTCCTCGTATCGCACAGATACGCAGTATTTT
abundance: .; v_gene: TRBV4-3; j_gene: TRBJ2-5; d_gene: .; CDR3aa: CASSQGGGNGETQYF; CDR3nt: TGCGCCAGCAGCCAAGGAGGGGGGAATGGGGAGACCCAGTACTTC
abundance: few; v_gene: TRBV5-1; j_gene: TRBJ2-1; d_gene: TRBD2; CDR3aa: CASSAPTSGGGYEQFF; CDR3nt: TGCGCCAGCAGCGCCCCGACTAGCGGGGGGGGATATGAGCAGTTCTTC
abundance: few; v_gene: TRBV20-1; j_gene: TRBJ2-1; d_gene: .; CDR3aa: CSAYAGTYNEQFF; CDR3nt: TGCAGTGCTTACGCCGGGACGTACAATGAGCAGTTCTTC
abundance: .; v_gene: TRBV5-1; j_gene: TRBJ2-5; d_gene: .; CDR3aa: CASASVPEETQYF; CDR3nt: TGCGCCAGCGCCTCTGTGCCGGAAGAGACCCAGTACTTC
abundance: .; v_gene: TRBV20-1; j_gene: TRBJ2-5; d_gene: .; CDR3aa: CSARDPAGARTQYF; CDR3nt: TGCAGTGCTAGAGATCCGGCGGGGGCTAGGACCCAGTACTTC
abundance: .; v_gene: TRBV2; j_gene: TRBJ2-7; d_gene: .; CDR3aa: CASSERRGYEQYF; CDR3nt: TGTGCCAGCAGTGAGAGACGGGGCTACGAGCAGTACTTC
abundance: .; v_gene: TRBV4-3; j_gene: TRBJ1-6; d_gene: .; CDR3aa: CASSQDYGRPDNSPLHF; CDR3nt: TGCGCCAGCAGCCAAGATTATGGGAGGCCGGATAATTCACCCCTCCACTTT
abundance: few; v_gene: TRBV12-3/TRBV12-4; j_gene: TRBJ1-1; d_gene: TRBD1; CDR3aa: CASSGTGASTEAFF; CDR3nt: TGTGCCAGCAGTGGGACAGGGGCGAGTACTGAAGCTTTCTTT
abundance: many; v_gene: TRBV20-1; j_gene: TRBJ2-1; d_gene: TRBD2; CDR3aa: CSASGGYNEQFF; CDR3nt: TGCAGTGCTAGCGGGGGGTACAATGAGCAGTTCTTC
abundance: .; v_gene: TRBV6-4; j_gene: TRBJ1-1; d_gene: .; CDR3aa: CASSIDELDVNTEAFF; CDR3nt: TGTGCCAGCAGTATAGATGAGCTGGACGTGAACACTGAAGCTTTCTTT
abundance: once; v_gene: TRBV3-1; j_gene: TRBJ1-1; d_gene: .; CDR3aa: CASRQSWGVVGTEAFF; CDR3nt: TGTGCCAGCCGCCAGAGTTGGGGGGTGGTAGGGACTGAAGCTTTCTTT
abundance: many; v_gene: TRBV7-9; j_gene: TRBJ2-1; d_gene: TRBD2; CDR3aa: CASSPGRVKGNEQFF; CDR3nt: TGTGCCAGCAGCCCCGGGAGGGTCAAAGGGAATGAGCAGTTCTTC
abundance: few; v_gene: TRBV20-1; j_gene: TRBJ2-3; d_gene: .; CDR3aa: CSARGTVRTDTQYF; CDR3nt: TGCAGTGCTAGAGGCACGGTACGCACAGATACGCAGTATTTT
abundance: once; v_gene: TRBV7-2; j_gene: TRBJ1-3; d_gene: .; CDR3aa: CASSAGGNTIYF; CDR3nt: TGTGCCAGCAGCGCAGGTGGAAACACCATATATTTT
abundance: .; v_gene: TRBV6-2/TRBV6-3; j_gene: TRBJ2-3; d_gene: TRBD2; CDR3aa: CASSYGGGTQYF; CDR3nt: TGTGCCAGCAGTTACGGCGGGGGGACGCAGTATTTT
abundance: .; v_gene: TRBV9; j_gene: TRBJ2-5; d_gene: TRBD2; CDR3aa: CASSERGGFEETQYF; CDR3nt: TGTGCCAGCAGCGAGCGGGGGGGCTTTGAGGAGACCCAGTACTTC
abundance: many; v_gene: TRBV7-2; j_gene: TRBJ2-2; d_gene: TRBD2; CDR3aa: CASSFTSGVTGELFF; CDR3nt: TGTGCCAGCAGCTTCACTAGCGGGGTCACCGGGGAGCTGTTTTTT
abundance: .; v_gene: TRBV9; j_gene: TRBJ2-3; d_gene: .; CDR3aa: CASSEGGDTQYF; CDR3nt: TGTGCCAGCAGCGAAGGAGGGGATACGCAGTATTTT
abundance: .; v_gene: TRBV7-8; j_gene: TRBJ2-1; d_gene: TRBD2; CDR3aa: CASSQGLAGGSYGNEQFF; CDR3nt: TGTGCCAGCAGCCAGGGACTAGCGGGGGGGAGTTACGGCAATGAGCAGTTCTTC
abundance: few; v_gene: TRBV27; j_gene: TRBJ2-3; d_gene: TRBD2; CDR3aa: CASSPFAGGNTDTQYF; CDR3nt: TGTGCCAGCAGTCCATTCGCGGGGGGGAACACAGATACGCAGTATTTT
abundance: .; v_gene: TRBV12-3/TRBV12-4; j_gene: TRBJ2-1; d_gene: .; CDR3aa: CASSFLNGAYNEQFF; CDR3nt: TGTGCCAGCAGTTTCCTGAACGGGGCATACAATGAGCAGTTCTTC
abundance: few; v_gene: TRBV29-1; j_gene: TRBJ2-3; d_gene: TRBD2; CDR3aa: CSVGATSGTDTQYF; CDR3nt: TGCAGCGTTGGGGCGACTAGCGGCACAGATACGCAGTATTTT
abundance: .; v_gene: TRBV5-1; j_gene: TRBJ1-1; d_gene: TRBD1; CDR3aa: CASSLRPSGQGMNTEAFF; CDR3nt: TGCGCCAGCAGCTTGCGCCCCTCGGGACAGGGGATGAACACTGAAGCTTTCTTT
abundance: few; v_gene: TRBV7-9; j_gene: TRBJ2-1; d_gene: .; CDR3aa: CASSLGRGLTPSSDEQFF; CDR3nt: TGTGCCAGCAGCTTAGGACGGGGTTTGACCCCAAGTAGCGATGAGCAGTTCTTC
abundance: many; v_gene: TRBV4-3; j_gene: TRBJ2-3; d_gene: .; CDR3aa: CASSQDWDGGGTDTQYF; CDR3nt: TGCGCCAGCAGCCAAGATTGGGACGGCGGAGGCACAGATACGCAGTATTTT
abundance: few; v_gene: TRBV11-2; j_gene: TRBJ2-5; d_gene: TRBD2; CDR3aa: CASSMRAGTSGGVETQYF; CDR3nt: TGTGCCAGCAGTATGAGGGCAGGGACTAGCGGGGGGGTGGAGACCCAGTACTTC
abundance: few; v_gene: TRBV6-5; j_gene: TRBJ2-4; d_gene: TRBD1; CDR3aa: CASRGQGYGIQYF; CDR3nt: TGTGCCAGCAGGGGACAGGGTTACGGCATTCAGTACTTC
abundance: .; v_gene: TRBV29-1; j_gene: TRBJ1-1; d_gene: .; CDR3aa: CSGTPDRNEAFF; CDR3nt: TGCAGCGGAACTCCTGACAGGAATGAAGCTTTCTTT
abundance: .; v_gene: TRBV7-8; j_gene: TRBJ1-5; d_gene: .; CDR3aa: CASSLAWGGNQPQHF; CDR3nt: TGTGCCAGCAGCTTAGCTTGGGGAGGCAATCAGCCCCAGCATTTT
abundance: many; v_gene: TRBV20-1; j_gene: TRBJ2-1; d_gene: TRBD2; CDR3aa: CSARGLGVSFEQFF; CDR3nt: TGCAGTGCTAGGGGACTAGGTGTTAGCTTTGAGCAGTTCTTC
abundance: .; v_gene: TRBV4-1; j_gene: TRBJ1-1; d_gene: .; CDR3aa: CASSQGNDRNTEAFF; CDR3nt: TGCGCCAGCAGCCAAGGTAACGACAGGAACACTGAAGCTTTCTTT
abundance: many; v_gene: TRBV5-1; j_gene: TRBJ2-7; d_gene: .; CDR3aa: CASSLREDEQYF; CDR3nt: TGCGCCAGCAGCTTGAGGGAGGACGAGCAGTACTTC
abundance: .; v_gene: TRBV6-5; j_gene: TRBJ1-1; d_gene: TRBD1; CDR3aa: CASTPGDRGVVGTEAFF; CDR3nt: TGTGCCAGCACGCCGGGGGACAGGGGCGTAGTAGGCACTGAAGCTTTCTTT
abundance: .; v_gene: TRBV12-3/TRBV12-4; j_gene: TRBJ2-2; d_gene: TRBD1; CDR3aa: CASEGRDRDTGELFF; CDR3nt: TGTGCCAGCGAGGGCCGGGACAGAGACACCGGGGAGCTGTTTTTT
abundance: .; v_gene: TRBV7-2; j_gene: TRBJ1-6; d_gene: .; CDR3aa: CASTFGSGGNLPLHF; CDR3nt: .
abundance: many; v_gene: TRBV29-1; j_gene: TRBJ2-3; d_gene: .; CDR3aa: CSVPLPRGADTQYF; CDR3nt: TGCAGCGTTCCCCTCCCGAGGGGGGCAGATACGCAGTATTTT
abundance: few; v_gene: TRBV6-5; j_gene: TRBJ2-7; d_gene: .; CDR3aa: CASRAHIRADLYEQYF; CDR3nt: TGTGCCAGCAGAGCCCATATCAGGGCGGACCTCTACGAGCAGTACTTC
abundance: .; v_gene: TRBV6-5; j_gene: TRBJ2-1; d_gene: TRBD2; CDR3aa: CASSYRTSGGAGEQFF; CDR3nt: TGTGCCAGCAGTTACCGGACTAGCGGGGGGGCTGGTGAGCAGTTCTTC
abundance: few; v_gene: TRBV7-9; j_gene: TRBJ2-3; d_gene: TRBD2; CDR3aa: CASSLDLAGRTDTQYF; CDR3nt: TGTGCCAGCAGCTTAGATCTAGCGGGGCGCACAGATACGCAGTATTTT
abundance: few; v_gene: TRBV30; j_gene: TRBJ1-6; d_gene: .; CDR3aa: CAWNKKGFRLYNSPLHF; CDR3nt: TGTGCCTGGAATAAAAAGGGATTCCGGCTTTATAATTCACCCCTCCACTTT
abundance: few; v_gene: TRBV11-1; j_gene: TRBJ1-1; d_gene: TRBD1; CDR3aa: CASNPGQGEGAFF; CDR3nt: TGTGCCAGCAACCCGGGACAGGGAGAAGGCGCTTTCTTT
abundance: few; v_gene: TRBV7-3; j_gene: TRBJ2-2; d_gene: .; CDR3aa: CASSVRAIINTGELFF; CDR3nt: TGTGCCAGCAGCGTCAGGGCGATAATAAACACCGGGGAGCTGTTTTTT
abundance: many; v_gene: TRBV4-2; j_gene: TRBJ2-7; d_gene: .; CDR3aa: CASSQVWGASYEQYF; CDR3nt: TGTGCCAGCAGCCAAGTTTGGGGGGCATCCTACGAGCAGTACTTC
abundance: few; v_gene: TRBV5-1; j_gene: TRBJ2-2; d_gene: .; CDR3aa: CASSLESQGTGELFF; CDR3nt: TGCGCCAGCAGCTTGGAGTCTCAGGGCACCGGGGAGCTGTTTTTT
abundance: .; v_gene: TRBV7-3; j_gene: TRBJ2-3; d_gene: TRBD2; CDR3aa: CASSLTWDYRRYKGGADTQYF; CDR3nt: TGTGCCAGCAGCTTAACGTGGGACTACCGAAGATATAAGGGTGGGGCAGATACGCAGTATTTT
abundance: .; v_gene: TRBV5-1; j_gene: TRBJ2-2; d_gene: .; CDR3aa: CASSFLGIGRTGELFF; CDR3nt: TGCGCCAGCAGCTTTTTAGGGATAGGACGCACCGGGGAGCTGTTTTTT
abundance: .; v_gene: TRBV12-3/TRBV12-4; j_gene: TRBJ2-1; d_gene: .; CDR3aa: CASSWTKYNEQFF; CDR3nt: TGTGCCAGCAGTTGGACGAAGTACAATGAGCAGTTCTTC
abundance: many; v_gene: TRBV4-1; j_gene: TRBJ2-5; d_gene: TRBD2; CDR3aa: CASSQDPAGGQETQYF; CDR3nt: TGCGCCAGCAGCCAAGACCCAGCGGGGGGCCAAGAGACCCAGTACTTC
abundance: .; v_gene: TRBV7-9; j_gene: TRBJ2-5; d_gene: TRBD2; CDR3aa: CASSLEAASGGYQETQYF; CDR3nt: TGTGCCAGCAGCTTAGAAGCGGCTAGCGGGGGGTACCAAGAGACCCAGTACTTC
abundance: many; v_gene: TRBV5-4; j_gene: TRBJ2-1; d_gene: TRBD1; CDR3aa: CASSFPDRDEQFF; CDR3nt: TGTGCCAGCAGCTTCCCAGACAGGGATGAGCAGTTCTTC
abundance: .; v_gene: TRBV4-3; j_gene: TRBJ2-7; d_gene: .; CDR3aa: CASSPTGLVYEQYF; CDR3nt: TGCGCCAGCAGCCCGACAGGTTTAGTCTACGAGCAGTACTTC